These 27 T cell receptor beta chains share one sample of origin, sequenced in a study of blood T cell repertoires in COVID-19. The method was immunoSEQ multiplex PCR; TCRdb's version includes in-frame clones alone and lacks a portion of them. The sample carries 200,000 to 300,000 clones, 86% recorded once. The sequenced material came from peripheral blood. These receptors all stem from a man aged 40-55 years who had recovered from COVID-19.

V usage is TRBV19 and J usage is TRBJ2-2, with D perhaps matching TRBD2 (6 bases). The V gene lost 3 bases and the J gene lost 2 bases, with 13 bases spanning the gap. The CDR3 consists of 16 residues. Germline CDR1 reads LNHDA; CDR2 reads SQIVND (reference sequence). The CDR3 region has the DNA TGTGCCAGTAGTATTGGGAGGCAAACAAACACCGGGGAGCTGTTTTTT. Protein sequence: CASSIGRQTNTGELFF.

This clone has a handful of counts. The V gene is TRBV9, the J gene TRBJ2-7; 13 bases match TRBD2. V shed 3 bases and J 2 bases; nucleotides not matched to a gene: 11. The CDR3 length is 18 residues. Germline CDR1 is SGDLS and CDR2 is YYNGEE. CDR3 nucleotide sequence: TGTGCCAGCAGCGACCCACTAGCGGGAGGGCCGAATCCCTACGAGCAGTACTTC. Protein: CASSDPLAGGPNPYEQYF.

This clone has just one count. The chain carries TRBV27 and TRBJ1-4, with D possibly being TRBD1 (6 bases). The CDR3 is made up of 14 amino acids. Trimming took 4 bases from V and 5 from J, leaving 11 bases between them. Germline CDR1 and CDR2: MNHEY and SMNVEV (reference sequence). The CDR3 DNA follows: TGTGCCAGCAGTTCGGACAGAAGGAATGAAAAACTGTTTTTT. It specifies CASSSDRRNEKLFF.

The J gene is TRBJ1-5, the V gene TRBV7-9; maybe TRBD1 (6 bases). This CDR3 comprises 16 residues. The germline V gene encodes CDR1 SEHNR and CDR2 FQNEAQ (reference sequence). V gave up 2 bases and J gave up 1 base, with 12 bases separating them. The chain's CDR3 is CASSLSGVNSNQPQHF. Here the CDR3 DNA reads TGTGCCAGCAGCTTATCAGGGGTAAACAGCAATCAGCCCCAGCATTTT.

The V and J genes are TRBV19 and TRBJ1-2, with D tentatively TRBD1 (6 bases). The CDR3 consists of 16 residues. The ends were cut back, 10 bases at V and 1 base at J, with 22 bases in the middle. The V gene's germline CDR1 is LNHDA and CDR2 SQIVND (reference sequence). CDR3 residues: CATTSPPGTINYGYTF. Here the CDR3 DNA reads TGTGCCACAACCTCCCCCCCCGGGACAATTAACTATGGCTACACCTTC.

The chain has TRBV6-5 and TRBJ2-5, with a weak D call TRBD2 (5 bases). This CDR3 is 14 amino acids long. Trimming removed 10 bases at V and 0 bases at J, with 15 bases between. Per the germline V gene, CDR1 is MNHEY and CDR2 is SVGAGI. The CDR3 region is CATRKGRNQETQYF. The CDR3 DNA is TGTGCCACCCGGAAAGGGAGAAACCAAGAGACCCAGTACTTC.

The chain recombines TRBV2 with TRBJ1-2; D not certain. With 6 bases removed from V and 7 bases from J, the gap between germline ends came to 18 bases. Germline V gene lookup returns CDR1 SNHLY and CDR2 FYNNEI. The CDR3 is 14 residues long. The CDR3 sequence is CASSRLSGIFGYTF. The CDR3 DNA is TGTGCCAGCAGCCGACTTTCCGGGATCTTTGGCTACACCTTC. The full variable domain, completed using reference TRBV2 and TRBJ1-2, is EPEVTQTPSHQVTQMGQEVILRCVPISNHLYFYWYRQILGQKVEFLVSFYNNEISEKSEIFDDQFSVERPDGSNFTLKIRSTKLEDSAMYFCASSRLSGIFGYTFGSGTRLTVV.

V usage is TRBV9 and J usage is TRBJ2-5; 9 positions agree with TRBD1. The trim removed 5 bases at V and 5 bases at J, leaving 7 bases unmatched. This CDR3 is 14 amino acids long. Germline loops: CDR1 SGDLS, CDR2 YYNGEE. This CDR3 reads CASSTTGGGETQYF. Written as DNA, the CDR3 is TGTGCCAGCAGTACAACAGGGGGCGGGGAGACCCAGTACTTC. Full variable domain (outside the CDR3, taken from reference TRBV9 and TRBJ2-5): DSGVTQTPKHLITATGQRVTLRCSPRSGDLSVYWYQQSLDQGLQFLIQYYNGEERAKGNILERFSAQQFPDLHSELNLSSLELGDSALYFCASSTTGGGETQYFGPGTRLLVL.

The chain combines TRBV10-3 with TRBJ1-1; 7 nucleotides agree with TRBD1. This CDR3 has 14 amino acids. V shed 5 bases and J 1 base; nucleotides not matched to a gene: 4. The V gene's germline CDR1 is ENHRY and CDR2 SYGVKD. The CDR3 DNA is TGTGCCATCAGTCGGACAGGAAAGAACACTGAAGCTTTCTTT. Amino acid sequence: CAISRTGKNTEAFF.

V usage is TRBV7-9 and J usage is TRBJ2-5; D possibly corresponds to TRBD1 (6 bases). V was clipped by 5 bases and J by 2 bases, with 15 bases between them. Germline V gives CDR1 SEHNR, CDR2 FQNEAQ (reference sequence). The CDR3 has 15 residues. CDR3 sequence: CASSLGWTVQETQYF. The CDR3 region has the DNA TGTGCCAGCAGCCTAGGGTGGACAGTGCAAGAGACCCAGTACTTC.

J is TRBJ2-5 and V is TRBV24-1; 8 nucleotides agree with TRBD2. After removal of 3 bases from V and 4 bases from J, the junction contained 3 bases not matched to a gene. The CDR3 has 14 residues. Germline values: CDR1 KGHDR, CDR2 SFDVKD. CDR3 loop: CATSDAAGGETQYF. The CDR3 DNA reads as TGTGCCACCAGTGATGCCGCGGGAGGAGAGACCCAGTACTTC.

This chain links TRBV4-1 with TRBJ2-3; possibly TRBD2 for D (5 bases). The germline CDR1 and CDR2 sequences are MGHRA and YSYEKL. The CDR3 contains 18 residues. The V and J ends lost 4 bases and 2 bases respectively, with 22 bases between them. The CDR3 loop is CASSLSFRTVSLTDTQYF. The DNA for the CDR3 is TGCGCCAGCAGCCTATCATTCCGGACTGTTTCTCTCACAGATACGCAGTATTTT.

The V call is TRBV5-1, the J call TRBJ2-3; 8 bases fit TRBD2. CDR1 is SGHRS and CDR2 is YFSETQ in the germline V gene. The CDR3 has 16 residues. With V trimmed by 0 bases and J by 5 bases, 8 bases remained unmatched. This CDR3 reads CASSLARAGGKDTQYF. CDR3 in DNA: TGCGCCAGCAGCTTGGCCCGGGCGGGAGGAAAAGATACGCAGTATTTT.

The rearrangement uses TRBV4-3 and TRBJ2-5, with D possibly TRBD1 on 6 matching bases. The V end was cut by 0 bases, the J end by 6 bases, with 8 bases between. The CDR3 has 13 residues. CDR1 and CDR2 from the germline V gene are LGHNA and YSLEER. CDR3 DNA: TGCGCCAGCAGCCAAGATCAGGGGAAGACCCAGTACTTC. The encoded protein is CASSQDQGKTQYF.

This clone was counted a single time. This chain uses TRBV27 with TRBJ2-2; 9 positions agree with TRBD1. Trimming took 0 bases from V and 6 from J; bases not matched to a gene: 8. CDR3 size: 17 residues. Germline V gene lookup returns CDR1 MNHEY and CDR2 SMNVEV (reference sequence). As DNA, the CDR3 is TGTGCCAGCAGTTTATCGTGGACAGGGGTGGGTCCCGGGGAGCTGTTTTTT. It translates to CASSLSWTGVGPGELFF.

CDR3 protein: CSVQGRVHTEAFF. DNA of the CDR3: TGCAGCGTCCAAGGCAGGGTTCACACTGAAGCTTTCTTT. The chain couples TRBV29-1 to TRBJ1-1; weak D call: TRBD1 (5 bases). The V and J ends lost 6 bases and 3 bases respectively, with 14 bases between them. Germline CDR1 SQVTM, CDR2 ANQGSEA. CDR3 length: 13 residues.

Remarks on this clone: The junction departs from germline at one end; a sequencing error may be responsible. The genes are TRBV4-1 and TRBJ1-2, with TRBD1 matching over 7 bases. The CDR3 spans 13 residues. The germline V gene has CDR1 MGHRA and CDR2 YSYEKL. CDR3 DNA sequence: TGCGCCAGCAGCACAGCAAGCCTCGGGACAGCTGAATTC. Translated, it gives CASSTASLGTAEF.

A few counts support this clone. The chain uses TRBV27 and TRBJ2-1; tentatively, D is TRBD1 (6 bases). Trimming took off 5 bases at V and 0 bases at J, with 14 bases between the two ends. The germline V gene has CDR1 MNHEY and CDR2 SMNVEV (reference sequence). The CDR3 is made up of 16 amino acids. The CDR3 protein is CASSPGLTGSYNEQFF. CDR3 nucleotide sequence: TGTGCCAGCAGTCCAGGACTGACAGGCTCCTACAATGAGCAGTTCTTC.

The rearrangement uses TRBV2 and TRBJ2-7; a weak D match, TRBD1 (6 bases). The CDR3 covers 15 residues. Germline V lookup: CDR1 SNHLY, CDR2 FYNNEI. V shed 6 bases and J shed 1 base, with 16 bases lying between them. This chain's CDR3 is CASSGWPQGSYEQYF. CDR3 coding DNA: TGTGCCAGCAGCGGTTGGCCTCAGGGGTCCTACGAGCAGTACTTC.

V usage is TRBV19 and J usage is TRBJ2-5, with D unclear. CDR3 length equals 13 residues. Deletions cut 6 bases from V and 2 bases from J, with 10 bases between. Germline V CDR1 and CDR2: LNHDA, SQIVND (reference sequence). In DNA, the CDR3 is TGTGCCAGTAGCCCGACTCTACAAGAGACCCAGTACTTC. As protein: CASSPTLQETQYF.

This chain joins TRBV19 and TRBJ2-2; 12 nucleotides match TRBD2. The CDR3 is 15 amino acids. CDR1 and CDR2 (germline): LNHDA, SQIVND (reference sequence). With V trimmed by 5 bases and J by 6 bases, 4 bases remained unmatched. CDR3 sequence (DNA): TGTGCCAGTAGTCTCCGACTAGCGGGAGCCGGGGAGCTGTTTTTT. Amino acids: CASSLRLAGAGELFF.

This rearrangement joins TRBV5-6 to TRBJ2-1; 7 nucleotides align to TRBD1. Germline V gene lookup returns CDR1 SGHDT and CDR2 YYEEEE. V lost 4 bases, J lost 8 bases, and 18 bases stayed unmatched. The CDR3 runs to 17 residues. The CDR3 spells CASSHFPDRFGTDEQFF. The CDR3 nucleotides are TGTGCCAGCAGCCACTTCCCGGACAGGTTCGGTACGGATGAGCAGTTCTTC.

This clone was recorded only once. The CDR3 here is CASSRGRTYEQYF. The DNA of the CDR3 is TGTGCCAGCAGCAGGGGGCGAACCTACGAGCAGTACTTC. V gene TRBV6-2 or TRBV6-3 combines with J gene TRBJ2-7; 8 bases match TRBD1. This CDR3 contains 13 residues. V lost 6 bases, J lost 2 bases, and 3 bases stayed unmatched. CDR1 is MNHEY and CDR2 is SVGEGT in the germline V gene.

The rearrangement joins TRBV7-9 to TRBJ2-3; D is uncertain. The CDR3 loop spans 15 amino acids. The germline V gene has CDR1 SEHNR and CDR2 FQNEAQ (reference sequence). V was shortened by 4 bases and J by 0 bases, with 11 bases between the two germline ends. In nucleotides, the CDR3 is TGTGCCAGCAGCTATTTGAGCGCTAGCACAGATACGCAGTATTTT. Its protein is CASSYLSASTDTQYF.

This clone was seen only a few times. The J gene is TRBJ1-2, the V gene TRBV30, with a weak D call TRBD1 (5 bases). This CDR3 is 15 amino acids long. Looked up from germline, CDR1 is GTSNPN and CDR2 is SVGIG (reference sequence). The germline V and J ends were trimmed by 5 bases and 8 bases, with 24 bases remaining between them. The chain's CDR3 is CAWRSRGLVVRGYTF. The CDR3 bases are TGTGCCTGGCGATCGCGGGGCCTGGTAGTGAGAGGCTACACCTTC.

This chain links TRBV6-5 with TRBJ1-2; 8 bases line up with TRBD1. This CDR3 is 15 amino acids long. Trimming removed 5 bases from V and 4 bases from J; junction bases left unmatched: 9. The V gene's germline CDR1 is MNHEY and CDR2 SVGAGI. The CDR3 DNA reads as TGTGCCAGCAGTCCCCCTGGGACAGGCCCCTATGGCTACACCTTC. Protein product: CASSPPGTGPYGYTF.

The V gene is TRBV5-4, the J gene TRBJ1-1; 7 nucleotides match TRBD1. J gave up 4 bases and V 0 bases, and 6 bases lay outside the gene matches. The CDR3 has 15 amino acids. CDR1 SGHNT and CDR2 YYREEE come from the germline V gene (reference sequence). The CDR3 DNA is TGTGCCAGCAGCTTGGGACAGGGTAGTGGCACTGAAGCTTTCTTT. Translating it yields CASSLGQGSGTEAFF.